The 15 T cell receptor beta chains below were found in one sample sequenced in a study of monozygotic twins with inflammatory bowel disease. Each CDR3 protein gets one entry in TCRdb, which reprocessed the 5' RACE reads and gives no DNA. This repertoire includes 400,000 to 500,000 distinct CDR3 sequences. Sequencing used blood. Receptors originate from a human donor with ulcerative colitis or Crohn's disease, or a healthy co-twin of an affected twin (not recorded which).

The rearrangement uses TRBV27 and TRBJ2-5. This CDR3 is 13 amino acids long. Per germline, CDR1 MNHEY and CDR2 SMNVEV (reference sequence). This chain's CDR3 is CASSTQRSGTQYF.

The chain combines TRBV5-1 with TRBJ1-2; lacking DNA, the TRBD1 call made by TCRdb goes unchecked. The CDR3 totals 15 residues. Germline V gives CDR1 SGHRS, CDR2 YFSETQ. The CDR3: CASSLEDRGLDGYTF. Full variable domain (rest looked up from reference TRBV5-1 and TRBJ1-2): KAGVTQTPRYLIKTRGQQVTLSCSPISGHRSVSWYQQTPGQGLQFLFEYFSETQRNKGNFPGRFSGRQFSNSRSEMNVSTLELGDSALYLCASSLEDRGLDGYTFGSGTRLTVV.

This sequence joins TRBV29-1 and TRBJ1-2; TCRdb's assignment of TRBD1 cannot be checked, as there is no DNA. Germline CDR1 is SQVTM and CDR2 is ANQGSEA. The length of the CDR3 is 12 residues. The CDR3 region is CSVEGTPYGYTF.

The chain carries TRBV28 and TRBJ2-6; TCRdb gives TRBD1 as the D gene, but with no DNA this cannot be confirmed. The germline V gene has CDR1 MDHEN and CDR2 SYDVKM. CDR3 length: 17 amino acids. The CDR3 protein is CASSLGQTSSGANVLTF.

The chain employs TRBV7-6 and TRBJ2-7; the TCRdb call, TRBD1, lacks DNA for checking. Germline V lookup: CDR1 SGHVS, CDR2 FNYEAQ. CDR3 length: 16 residues. CDR3 sequence reads: CASSPVPGPGTYEQYF.

The chain is built from TRBV15 and TRBJ1-5; TCRdb's D call, TRBD1, is unchecked because there is no DNA. This CDR3 has 15 residues. Germline V gives CDR1 LNHNV, CDR2 YYDKDF (reference sequence). CDR3 residues: CATSRLGHKDQPQHF.

The CDR3 reads CASSIAGTPNTEAFF. The genes are TRBV5-1 and TRBJ1-1; the TRBD1 assignment by TCRdb is unverifiable without DNA. This CDR3 is 15 amino acids long. Germline CDR1 is SGHRS and CDR2 is YFSETQ. Using reference TRBV5-1 and TRBJ1-1 for the parts outside the CDR3, the full variable domain is KAGVTQTPRYLIKTRGQQVTLSCSPISGHRSVSWYQQTPGQGLQFLFEYFSETQRNKGNFPGRFSGRQFSNSRSEMNVSTLELGDSALYLCASSIAGTPNTEAFFGQGTRLTVV.

The chain couples TRBV5-1 to TRBJ2-7. The germline CDR1 and CDR2 sequences are SGHRS and YFSETQ. This CDR3 has 14 residues. The CDR3 spells CASSLERSPYEQYF.

This chain joins TRBV4-1 and TRBJ2-5; TCRdb indicates TRBD2, and absent DNA this call remains unverified. Germline V CDR1 and CDR2: MGHRA, YSYEKL. The CDR3 covers 20 residues. CDR3 sequence: CASSQDRTSGMLTSQETQYF.

V usage is TRBV11-1 and J usage is TRBJ2-1; TCRdb lists TRBD2, though no DNA is available to test this call. Germline V CDR1 and CDR2: SGHAT, FQDESV (reference sequence). The CDR3 length is 14 residues. The CDR3 reads CASSLKAGVVEQFF.

The rearrangement joins TRBV20-1 to TRBJ1-3; checking the TCRdb D call of TRBD1 is not possible without DNA. CDR3 length: 14 amino acids. The germline V gene has CDR1 DFQATT and CDR2 SNEGSKA (reference sequence). CDR3 sequence reads: CSARMGTEGNTIYF.

V usage is TRBV12-3 or TRBV12-4 and J usage is TRBJ1-3. The CDR3 is 15 residues long. CDR3 residues: CASSLANTQGNTIYF.

The chain employs TRBV5-1 and TRBJ2-1; TCRdb selects TRBD2, and the lack of DNA leaves this call unchecked. CDR1 and CDR2 from the germline V gene are SGHRS and YFSETQ. CDR3 length: 15 amino acids. CDR3 in amino acids: CASSLLAGYYNEQFF.

This chain joins TRBV30 and TRBJ2-1. Looked up from germline, CDR1 is GTSNPN and CDR2 is SVGIG (reference sequence). The CDR3 is made up of 11 amino acids. The CDR3 sequence is CAWRFRNEQFF.

The gene calls are TRBV12-3 or TRBV12-4 and TRBJ1-2; as DNA is missing, the TRBD1 call by TCRdb cannot be tested. The CDR3 spans 14 residues. CDR3: CASTLWGLNYGYTF.